This T cell receptor beta chain was captured by sequencing in a study of T-cell memory formation after mild COVID-19. Study in general: Largely, the TCR clusters proved donor specific.

Each CDR3 protein gets one entry after TCRdb re-called the 5' RACE reads with MiXCR. The data contain more than 250,000 distinct CDR3 sequences, about a sixth of them seen just once; the ten biggest clones take up approximately 25%. This clonotype occurred many times. This CDR3 spans 13 amino acids. The V end lost 2 bases, the J end lost 2 bases, and 7 bases lay between the germline ends. Per the germline V gene, CDR1 is MNHEY and CDR2 is SVGAGI. This TCR was recovered from a man aged 18 to 30 who had mild COVID-19 (a few samples of this study predate the infection). Cell type and time point are not known. This rearrangement joins TRBV6-5 to TRBJ2-7; no clear D. The sample consisted of PBMCs or a T cell subset sorted from them (not recorded which). This CDR3 is CASSYDGTYEQYF. In nucleotides, the CDR3 is TGTGCCAGCAGTTACGACGGTACCTACGAGCAGTACTTC.